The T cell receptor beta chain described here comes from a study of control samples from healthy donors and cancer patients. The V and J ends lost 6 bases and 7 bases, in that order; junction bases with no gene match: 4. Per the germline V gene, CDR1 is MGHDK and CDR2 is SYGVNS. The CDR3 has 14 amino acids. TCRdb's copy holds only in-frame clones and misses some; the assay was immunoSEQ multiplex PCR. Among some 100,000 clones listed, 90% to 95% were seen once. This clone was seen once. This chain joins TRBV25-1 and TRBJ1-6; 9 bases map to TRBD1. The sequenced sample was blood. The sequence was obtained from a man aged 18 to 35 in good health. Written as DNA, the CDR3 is TGTGCCAGCAGAGGGGACAGGGAGAATTCACCCCTCCACTTT. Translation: CASRGDRENSPLHF.